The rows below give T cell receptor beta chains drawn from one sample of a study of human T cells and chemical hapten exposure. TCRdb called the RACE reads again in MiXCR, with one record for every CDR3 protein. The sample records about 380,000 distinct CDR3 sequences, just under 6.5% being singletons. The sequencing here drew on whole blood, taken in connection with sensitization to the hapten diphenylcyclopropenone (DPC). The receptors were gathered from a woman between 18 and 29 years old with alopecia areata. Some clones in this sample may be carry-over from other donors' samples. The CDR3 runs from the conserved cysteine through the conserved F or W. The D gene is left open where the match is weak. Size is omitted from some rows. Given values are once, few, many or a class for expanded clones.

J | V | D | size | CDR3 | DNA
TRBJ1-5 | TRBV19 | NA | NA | CASSSQFYQPQHF | TGTGCCAGTAGTTCCCAATTCTATCAGCCCCAGCATTTT
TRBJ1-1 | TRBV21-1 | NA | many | CASSKKGGTEAFF | TGTGCCAGCAGCAAAAAGGGGGGAACTGAAGCTTTCTTT
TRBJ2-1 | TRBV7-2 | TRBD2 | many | CASRSTSGGLGEQFF | TGTGCCAGCAGGTCTACTAGCGGGGGGCTAGGTGAGCAGTTCTTC
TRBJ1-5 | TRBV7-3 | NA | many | CASRTGSNQPQHF | TGTGCCAGCAGAACGGGTAGCAATCAGCCCCAGCATTTT
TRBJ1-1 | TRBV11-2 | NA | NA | CASSSLPRREGNTEAFF | TGTGCCAGCAGCTCACTTCCTAGAAGGGAAGGGAACACTGAAGCTTTCTTT
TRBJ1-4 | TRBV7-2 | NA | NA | CASSIRGEKLFF | TGTGCCAGCAGCATCAGAGGGGAAAAACTGTTTTTT
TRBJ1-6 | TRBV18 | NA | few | CASSPPRGSPLHF | TGTGCCAGCTCACCTCCCAGGGGTTCACCCCTCCACTTT
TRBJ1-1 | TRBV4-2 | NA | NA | CASSQGLLLNTEAFF | TGTGCCAGCAGCCAAGGCCTCTTACTGAACACTGAAGCTTTCTTT
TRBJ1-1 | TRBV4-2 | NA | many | CASSQEEVFTMNTEAFF | TGTGCCAGCAGCCAAGAGGAGGTCTTTACAATGAACACTGAAGCTTTCTTT
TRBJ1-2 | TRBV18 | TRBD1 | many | CASSSGGENYGYTF | TGTGCCAGCTCGTCAGGGGGCGAAAACTATGGCTACACCTTC
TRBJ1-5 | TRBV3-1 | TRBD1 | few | CASSQDPTGGKPQHF | TGTGCCAGCAGCCAAGATCCCACAGGGGGAAAGCCCCAGCATTTT
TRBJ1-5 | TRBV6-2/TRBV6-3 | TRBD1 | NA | CASRGTGGPNQPQHF | TGTGCCAGCAGGGGGACAGGGGGACCCAATCAGCCCCAGCATTTT
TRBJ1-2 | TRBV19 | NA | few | CASSIVHSSNYGYTF | TGTGCCAGTAGTATAGTGCACAGCTCCAACTATGGCTACACCTTC
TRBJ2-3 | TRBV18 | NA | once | CASNNQEVSSTDTQYF | TGTGCCAGCAACAACCAGGAAGTATCTAGCACAGATACGCAGTATTTT
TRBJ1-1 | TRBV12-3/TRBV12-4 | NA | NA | CASRLVGGLDTEAFF | TGTGCCAGCAGGCTCGTCGGGGGTTTGGATACTGAAGCTTTCTTT
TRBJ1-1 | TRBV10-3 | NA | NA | CAISESSWQGKGNTEAFF | TGTGCCATCAGTGAGTCCAGTTGGCAGGGAAAAGGCAACACTGAAGCTTTCTTT
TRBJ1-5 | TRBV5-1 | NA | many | CASSLEVNQPQHF | TGCGCCAGCAGCTTGGAAGTTAATCAGCCCCAGCATTTT
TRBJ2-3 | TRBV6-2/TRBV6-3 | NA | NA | CASSSSPQGGWTDTQYF | TGTGCCAGCAGCTCCTCCCCACAGGGCGGTTGGACAGATACGCAGTATTTT
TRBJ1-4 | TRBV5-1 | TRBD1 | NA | CASSMENRGGMEKLFF | TGCGCCAGCAGCATGGAAAACAGGGGAGGAATGGAAAAACTGTTTTTT
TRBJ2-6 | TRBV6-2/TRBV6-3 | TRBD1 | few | CASIGDRGSGANVLTF | TGTGCCAGCATAGGGGACAGGGGCTCGGGGGCCAACGTCCTGACTTTC
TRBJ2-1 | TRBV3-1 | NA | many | CASSQSYEQFF | TGTGCCAGCAGCCAATCATACGAGCAGTTCTTC
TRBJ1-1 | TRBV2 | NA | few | CASTLDPNTEAFF | TGTGCCAGCACTTTGGACCCGAACACTGAAGCTTTCTTT
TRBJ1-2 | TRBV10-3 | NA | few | CATHGYGYTF | TGTGCCACCCATGGGTATGGCTACACCTTC
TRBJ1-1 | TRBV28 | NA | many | CASSFPAWSGRTEAFF | TGTGCCAGCAGTTTCCCGGCGTGGTCTGGGCGGACTGAAGCTTTCTTT
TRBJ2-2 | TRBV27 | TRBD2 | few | CASKVGLAGATGELFF | TGTGCCAGCAAGGTCGGACTAGCGGGGGCCACCGGGGAGCTGTTTTTT
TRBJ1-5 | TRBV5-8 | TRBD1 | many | CASNWGFDRGLQPQHF | TGTGCCAGCAACTGGGGATTCGACAGGGGGCTACAGCCCCAGCATTTT
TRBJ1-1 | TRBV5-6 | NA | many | CASSPGPFADTEAFF | TGTGCCAGCAGCCCAGGACCCTTTGCGGACACTGAAGCTTTCTTT
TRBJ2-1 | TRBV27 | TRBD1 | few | CASSPTGQGSNEQFF | TGTGCCAGCAGCCCCACGGGACAGGGCAGCAATGAGCAGTTCTTC
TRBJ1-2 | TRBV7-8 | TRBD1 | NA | CASSFLDRNSYGYTF | TGTGCCAGCAGCTTCCTGGACAGGAACTCCTATGGCTACACCTTC
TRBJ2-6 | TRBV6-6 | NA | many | CASSYHTGSGANVLTF | TGTGCCAGCAGTTACCACACGGGCTCTGGGGCCAACGTCCTGACTTTC
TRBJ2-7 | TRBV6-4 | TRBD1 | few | CASRETLDRVGEQYF | TGTGCCAGCAGGGAAACTCTGGACAGGGTGGGCGAGCAGTACTTC
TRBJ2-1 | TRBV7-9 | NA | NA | CASSTDNEQFF | TGTGCCAGCAGCACTGACAATGAGCAGTTCTTC
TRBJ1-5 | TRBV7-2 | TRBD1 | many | CASSRTGVDQPQHF | TGTGCCAGCAGCCGGACAGGGGTCGATCAGCCCCAGCATTTT
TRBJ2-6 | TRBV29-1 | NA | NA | CSVVFQLGVGANVLTF | TGCAGCGTTGTTTTTCAGCTAGGGGTAGGGGCCAACGTCCTGACTTTC
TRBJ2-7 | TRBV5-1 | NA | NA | CASTRTAGYEQYF | TGCGCCAGCACCCGGACCGCCGGCTACGAGCAGTACTTC
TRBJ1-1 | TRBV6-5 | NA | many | CASKTRGTGLFDPEAFF | TGTGCCAGTAAAACTAGGGGGACCGGGCTTTTTGATCCTGAAGCTTTCTTT
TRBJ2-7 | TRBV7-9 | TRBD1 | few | CASSVPGQPYEQYF | TGTGCCAGCAGCGTGCCGGGACAGCCCTACGAGCAGTACTTC
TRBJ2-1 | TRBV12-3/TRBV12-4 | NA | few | CASSQYAVNEQFF | TGTGCCAGCAGTCAGTATGCCGTCAATGAGCAGTTCTTC
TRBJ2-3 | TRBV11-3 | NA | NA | CASSLDQTDTQYF | TGTGCCAGCAGCTTAGATCAGACAGATACGCAGTATTTT
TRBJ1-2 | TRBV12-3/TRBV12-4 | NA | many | CASFRDGYTF | TGTGCCAGTTTCCGCGATGGCTACACCTTC